This T cell receptor beta chain is from a study of blood T cell repertoires in COVID-19 (dated by TCRdb to 2018 to 2021). In the study overall: Samples covering the acute and convalescent phases of COVID-19 were provided by collaborators in the United States, Italy and Spain. The prospective study material was composed of cDNA or gDNA derived from T cells, B-cell-depleted T cells, or PBMCs. Subjects who had been exposed to COVID-19, were actively infected with it, or had recovered from it provided the deeply sampled blood TCRbeta repertoires that made up the dataset. A freely available public database, intended as a resource for researchers studying the immune response to SARS-CoV-2, is where the repertoires were released. The samples were drawn from two sources: the first 160 participants of the ongoing ImmuneRACE study, and over 1,000 subjects contributed by 6 global collaborators. Nearly every sample came with metadata listing a de-identified subject ID, COVID-19 status, age in years and sex. Where HLA class I and class II types were available, the types were taken from metadata supplied by the sample provider, not from assay-based typing. What the study reported, not specific to this receptor: The amount of clinical and demographic metadata varied by source and participant and was provided uncurated.

Enrolling through a virtual design, the prospective study's participants ranged in age from about 18 to 89 years and lived across roughly 23 United States geographic areas. Cohort assignment in the prospective study relied on participant-reported clinical history from a screening survey and a study questionnaire. Mobile phlebotomists in the prospective study collected whole blood, serum and a nasopharyngeal or oropharyngeal swab from every participant. Over an approximately two-month period, participants in the prospective study had the option of providing additional blood draws and questionnaires. Blood samples from the prospective study were shipped frozen or at room temperature prior to DNA extraction. Points on this clone: Its antigen remains undetermined. No base quality information exists; no much larger clone differs at one position.

Per the germline V gene, MNHEY is the CDR1 and SVGAGI is the CDR2. The junction shows trimming of 6 bases on V and 3 bases on J, and the gene matches do not reach 11 bases of it. Measured from the cysteine to the phenylalanine, the CDR3 is 15 residues long. The CDR3 DNA has 45 bases and is translated from base 1. The immunoSEQ Assay, a bias-controlled multiplex PCR, was used to amplify TCRbeta CDR3 regions from genomic DNA. As for how the authors treated the data: The number of nucleated cells in each sample was estimated by amplification of reference gene primers within the assay. Sequence reads were collapsed and filtered to measure the absolute abundance of every unique TCRbeta CDR3 rearrangement. For each sample, productive Simpson clonality was calculated as the square root of Simpson's diversity index across productive rearrangements. TCRdb mirrors the immuneACCESS table, restricted to in-frame sequences. Some clones are absent from its copies; in checked studies, under half trace to an unresolved V gene, and the reason for the others is unknown. V, J and clone size reflect that table, while D and trimming were determined from the DNA. Present in this sample are about 270,000 clones, roughly 90% of which were seen just once. About 2.1% of the sample is taken by the ten largest.

The receptor was derived from a woman aged 40 to 50 with acute COVID-19. The chain is made from TRBV6-5 and TRBJ2-7, with 7 bases matching TRBD2. The sample comprised PBMCs or T cells enriched from blood (not recorded which). The DNA reads as follows: TGTGCCAGCAGGACAGCGGGGTACTCCTTCTACGAGCAGTACTTC. It is translated as CASRTAGYSFYEQYF.